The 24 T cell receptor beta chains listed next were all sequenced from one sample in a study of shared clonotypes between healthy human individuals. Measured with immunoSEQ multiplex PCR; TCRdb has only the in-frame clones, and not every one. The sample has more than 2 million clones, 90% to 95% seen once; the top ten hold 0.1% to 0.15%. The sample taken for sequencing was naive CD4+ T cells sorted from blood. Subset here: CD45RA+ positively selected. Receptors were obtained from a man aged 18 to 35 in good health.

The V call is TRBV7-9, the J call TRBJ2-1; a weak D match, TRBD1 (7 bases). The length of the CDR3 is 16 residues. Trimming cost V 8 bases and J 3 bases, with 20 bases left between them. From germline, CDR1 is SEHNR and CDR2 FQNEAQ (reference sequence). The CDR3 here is CASSPRGLANYNEQFF. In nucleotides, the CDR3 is TGTGCCAGCTCCCCGAGGGGGCTAGCGAACTACAATGAGCAGTTCTTC.

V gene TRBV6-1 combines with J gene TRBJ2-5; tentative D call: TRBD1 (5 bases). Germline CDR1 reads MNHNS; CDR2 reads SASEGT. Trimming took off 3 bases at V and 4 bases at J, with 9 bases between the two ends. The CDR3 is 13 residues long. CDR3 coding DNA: TGTGCCAGCAGTGACCAGGGAACAGAGACCCAGTACTTC. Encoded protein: CASSDQGTETQYF.

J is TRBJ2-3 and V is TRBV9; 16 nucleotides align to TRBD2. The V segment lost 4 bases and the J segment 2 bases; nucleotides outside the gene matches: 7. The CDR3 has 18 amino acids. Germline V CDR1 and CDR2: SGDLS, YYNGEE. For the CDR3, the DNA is TGTGCCAGCAGCTCGGGACTAGCGGGGGGGCGTGTCACAGATACGCAGTATTTT. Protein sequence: CASSSGLAGGRVTDTQYF.

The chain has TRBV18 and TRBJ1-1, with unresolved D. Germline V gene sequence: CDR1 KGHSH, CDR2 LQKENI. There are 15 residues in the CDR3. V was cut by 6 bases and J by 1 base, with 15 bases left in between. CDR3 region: CASSPTLTENTEAFF. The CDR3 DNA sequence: TGTGCCAGCTCGCCCACCTTAACGGAGAACACTGAAGCTTTCTTT.

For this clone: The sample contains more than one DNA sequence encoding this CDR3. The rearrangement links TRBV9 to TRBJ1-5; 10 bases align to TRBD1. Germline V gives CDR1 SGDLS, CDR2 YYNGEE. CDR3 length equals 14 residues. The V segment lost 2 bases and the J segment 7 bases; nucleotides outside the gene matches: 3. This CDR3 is CASSVGQGGQPQHF. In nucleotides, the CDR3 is TGTGCCAGCAGCGTTGGACAGGGGGGGCAGCCCCAGCATTTT.

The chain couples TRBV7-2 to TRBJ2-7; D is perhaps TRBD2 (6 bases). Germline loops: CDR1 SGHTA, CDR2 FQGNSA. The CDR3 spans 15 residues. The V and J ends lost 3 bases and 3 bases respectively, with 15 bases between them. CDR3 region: CASSLAGTSLYEQYF. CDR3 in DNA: TGTGCCAGCAGCTTGGCCGGGACTTCCCTCTACGAGCAGTACTTC.

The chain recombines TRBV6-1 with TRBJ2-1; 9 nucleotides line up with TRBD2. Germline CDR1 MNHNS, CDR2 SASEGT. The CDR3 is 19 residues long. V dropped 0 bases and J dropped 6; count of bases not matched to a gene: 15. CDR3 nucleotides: TGTGCCAGCAGTGAAGCGCTTCCACTAGCGGGTTTAGGGCCCAATGAGCAGTTCTTC. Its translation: CASSEALPLAGLGPNEQFF.

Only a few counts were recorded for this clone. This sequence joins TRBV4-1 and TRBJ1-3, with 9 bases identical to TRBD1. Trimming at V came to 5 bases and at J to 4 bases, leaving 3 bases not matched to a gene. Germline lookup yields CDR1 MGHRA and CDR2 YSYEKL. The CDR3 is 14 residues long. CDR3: CASSSGTGGNTIYF. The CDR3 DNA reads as TGCGCCAGCAGCTCTGGGACAGGGGGAAACACCATATATTTT.

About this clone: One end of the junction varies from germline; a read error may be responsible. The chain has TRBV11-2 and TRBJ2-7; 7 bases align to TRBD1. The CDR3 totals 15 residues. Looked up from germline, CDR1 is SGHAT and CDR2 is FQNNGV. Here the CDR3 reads CASRLGQGDTYEQYF. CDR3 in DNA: TGTGCCAGCAGGTTAGGCCAGGGGGATACCTACGAGCAGTACTTC.

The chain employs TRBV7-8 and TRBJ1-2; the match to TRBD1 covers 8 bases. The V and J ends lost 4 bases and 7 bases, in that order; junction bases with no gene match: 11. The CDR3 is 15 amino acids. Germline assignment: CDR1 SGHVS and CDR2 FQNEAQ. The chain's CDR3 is CASSWRAGGESGYTF. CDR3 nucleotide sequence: TGTGCCAGCAGCTGGAGGGCAGGGGGCGAGTCTGGCTACACCTTC.

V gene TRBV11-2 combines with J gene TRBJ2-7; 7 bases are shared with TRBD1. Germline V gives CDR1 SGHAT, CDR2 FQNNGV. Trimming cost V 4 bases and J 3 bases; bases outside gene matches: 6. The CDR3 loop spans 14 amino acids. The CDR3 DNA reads TGTGCCAGCAGCTGGACAGGAGAAAACTACGAGCAGTACTTC. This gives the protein CASSWTGENYEQYF.

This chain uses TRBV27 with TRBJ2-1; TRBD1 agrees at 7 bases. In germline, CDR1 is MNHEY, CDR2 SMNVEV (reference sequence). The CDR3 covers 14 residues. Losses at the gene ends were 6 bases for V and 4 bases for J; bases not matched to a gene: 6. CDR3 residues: CASRDRASYNEQFF. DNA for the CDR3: TGTGCCAGCAGAGACAGGGCAAGTTACAATGAGCAGTTCTTC.

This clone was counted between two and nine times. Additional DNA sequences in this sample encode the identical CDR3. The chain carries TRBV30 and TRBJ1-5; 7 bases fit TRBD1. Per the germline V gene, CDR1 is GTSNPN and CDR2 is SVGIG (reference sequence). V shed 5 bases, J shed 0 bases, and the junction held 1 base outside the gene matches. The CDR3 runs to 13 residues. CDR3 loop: CAWDRDSNQPQHF. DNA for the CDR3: TGTGCCTGGGACAGGGATAGCAATCAGCCCCAGCATTTT. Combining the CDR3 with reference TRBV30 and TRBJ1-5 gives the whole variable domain SQTIHQWPATLVQPVGSPLSLECTVEGTSNPNLYWYRQAAGRGLQLLFYSVGIGQISSEVPQNLSASRPQDRQFILSSKKLLLSDSGFYLCAWDRDSNQPQHFGDGTRLSIL.

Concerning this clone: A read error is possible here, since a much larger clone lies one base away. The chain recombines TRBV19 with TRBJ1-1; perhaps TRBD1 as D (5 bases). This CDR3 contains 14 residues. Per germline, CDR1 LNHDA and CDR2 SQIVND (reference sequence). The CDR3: CTSHPSGGSTEAFF. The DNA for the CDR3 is TGTACCAGCCATCCATCCGGGGGGAGCACTGAAGCTTTCTTT.

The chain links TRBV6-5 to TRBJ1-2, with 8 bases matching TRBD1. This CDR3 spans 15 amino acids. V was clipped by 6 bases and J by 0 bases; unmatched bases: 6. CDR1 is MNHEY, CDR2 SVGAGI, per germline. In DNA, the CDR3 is TGTGCCAGCAGCCCCGACAGGGGCGCTAACTATGGCTACACCTTC. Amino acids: CASSPDRGANYGYTF.

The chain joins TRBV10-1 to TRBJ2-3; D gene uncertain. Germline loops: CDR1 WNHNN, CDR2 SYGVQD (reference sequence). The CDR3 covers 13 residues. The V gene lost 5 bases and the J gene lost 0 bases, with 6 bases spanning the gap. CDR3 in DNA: TGCGCCAGCAGTATGGACAGCACAGATACGCAGTATTTT. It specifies CASSMDSTDTQYF.

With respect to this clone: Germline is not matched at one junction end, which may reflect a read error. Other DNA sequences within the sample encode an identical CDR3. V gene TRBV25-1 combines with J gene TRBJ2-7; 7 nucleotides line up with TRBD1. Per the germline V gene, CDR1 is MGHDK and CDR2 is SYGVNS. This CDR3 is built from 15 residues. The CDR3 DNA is TGTGCCAGCAGCGAATTCTCAGGGGGATCCTACGAGCAGTACTTC. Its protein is CASSEFSGGSYEQYF.

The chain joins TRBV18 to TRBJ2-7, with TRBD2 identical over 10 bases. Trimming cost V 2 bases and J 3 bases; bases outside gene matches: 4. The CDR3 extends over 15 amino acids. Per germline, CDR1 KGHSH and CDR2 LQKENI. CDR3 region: CASSPALAGVYEQYF. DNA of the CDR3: TGTGCCAGCTCACCAGCGCTAGCGGGGGTCTACGAGCAGTACTTC.

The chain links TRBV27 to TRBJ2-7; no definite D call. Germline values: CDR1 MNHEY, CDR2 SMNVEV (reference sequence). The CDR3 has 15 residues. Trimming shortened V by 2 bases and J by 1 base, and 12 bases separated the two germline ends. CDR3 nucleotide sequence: TGTGCCAGCAGTTTAGCCCTCACTAAGTCCTACGAGCAGTACTTC. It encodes CASSLALTKSYEQYF.

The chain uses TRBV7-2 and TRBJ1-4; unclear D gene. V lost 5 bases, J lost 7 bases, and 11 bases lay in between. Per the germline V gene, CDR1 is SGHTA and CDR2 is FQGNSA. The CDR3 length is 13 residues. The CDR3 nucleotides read TGTGCCAGCAGCCTACTGCTTGGTGAAAAACTGTTTTTT. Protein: CASSLLLGEKLFF.

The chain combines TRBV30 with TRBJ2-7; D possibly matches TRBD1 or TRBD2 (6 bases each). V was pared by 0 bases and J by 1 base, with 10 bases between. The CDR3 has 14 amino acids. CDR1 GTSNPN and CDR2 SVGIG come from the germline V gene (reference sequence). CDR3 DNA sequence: TGTGCCTGGAGTGTGGGGGGCCCATCCTACGAGCAGTACTTC. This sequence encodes CAWSVGGPSYEQYF.

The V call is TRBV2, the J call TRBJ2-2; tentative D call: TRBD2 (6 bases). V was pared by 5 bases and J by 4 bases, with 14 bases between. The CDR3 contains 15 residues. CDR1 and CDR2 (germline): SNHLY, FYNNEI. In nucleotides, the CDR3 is TGTGCCAGCAGTAGCGGTCTAGCGAGCACCGGGGAGCTGTTTTTT. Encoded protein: CASSSGLASTGELFF.

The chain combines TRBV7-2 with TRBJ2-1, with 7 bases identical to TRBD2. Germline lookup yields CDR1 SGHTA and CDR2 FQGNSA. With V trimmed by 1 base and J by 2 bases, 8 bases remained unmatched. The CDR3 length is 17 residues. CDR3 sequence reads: CASSLGTSRAAYNEQFF. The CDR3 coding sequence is TGTGCCAGCAGCTTAGGGACTAGTCGCGCGGCCTACAATGAGCAGTTCTTC.

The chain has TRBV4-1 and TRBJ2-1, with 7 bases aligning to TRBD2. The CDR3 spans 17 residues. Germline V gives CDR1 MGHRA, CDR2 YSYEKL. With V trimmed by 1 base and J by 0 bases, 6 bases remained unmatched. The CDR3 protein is CASSQGGGSSSYNEQFF. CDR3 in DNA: TGCGCCAGCAGCCAAGGGGGGGGATCGAGCTCCTACAATGAGCAGTTCTTC.